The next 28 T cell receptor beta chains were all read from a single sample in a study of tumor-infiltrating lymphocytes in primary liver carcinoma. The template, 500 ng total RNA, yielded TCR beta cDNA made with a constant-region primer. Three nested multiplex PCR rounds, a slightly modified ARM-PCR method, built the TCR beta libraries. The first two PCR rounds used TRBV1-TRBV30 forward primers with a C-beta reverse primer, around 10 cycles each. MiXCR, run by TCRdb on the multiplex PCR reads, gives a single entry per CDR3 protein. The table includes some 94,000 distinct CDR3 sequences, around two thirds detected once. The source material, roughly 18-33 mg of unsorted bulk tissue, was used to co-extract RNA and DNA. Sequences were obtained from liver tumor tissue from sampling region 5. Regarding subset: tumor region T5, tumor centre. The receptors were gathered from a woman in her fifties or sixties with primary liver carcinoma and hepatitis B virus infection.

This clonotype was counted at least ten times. The CDR3 coding sequence is TGTGCCAGCAGTTTATCGACAGGGAAAGCTTTCTTT. Translated: CASSLSTGKAFF. V gene TRBV28 combines with J gene TRBJ1-1; 7 bases fit TRBD1. The V gene end was trimmed by 1 base and the J gene end by 9 bases; junction bases not matched to a gene: 2. Germline V gene sequence: CDR1 MDHEN, CDR2 SYDVKM. The CDR3 length is 12 residues.

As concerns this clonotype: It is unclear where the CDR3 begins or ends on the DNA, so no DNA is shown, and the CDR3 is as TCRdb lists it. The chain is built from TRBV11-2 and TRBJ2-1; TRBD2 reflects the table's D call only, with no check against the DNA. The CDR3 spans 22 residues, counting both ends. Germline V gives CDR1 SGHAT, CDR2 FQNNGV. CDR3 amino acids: CASSFYICSAPPLEGSYNEQFF.

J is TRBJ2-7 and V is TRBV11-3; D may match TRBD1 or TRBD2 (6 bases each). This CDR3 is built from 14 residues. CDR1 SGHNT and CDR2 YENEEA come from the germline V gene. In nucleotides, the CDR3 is TGTACTAGCAGCAGACTTGTACAGGGATACGAGCAGTACTTC. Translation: CTSSRLVQGYEQYF. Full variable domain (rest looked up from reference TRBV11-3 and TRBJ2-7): EAGVVQSPRYKIIEKKQPVAFWCNPISGHNTLYWYLQNLGQGPELLIRYENEEAVDDSQLPKDRFSAERLKGVDSTLKIQPAELGDSAVYLCTSSRLVQGYEQYFGPGTRLTVT.

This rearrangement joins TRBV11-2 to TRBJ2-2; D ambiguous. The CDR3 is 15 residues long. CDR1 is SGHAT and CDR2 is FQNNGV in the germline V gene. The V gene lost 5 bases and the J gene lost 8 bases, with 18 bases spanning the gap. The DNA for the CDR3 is TGTGCCAGCAGCCCTATCACAGTGTCCACAGGGGAGCTGTTTTTT. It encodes CASSPITVSTGELFF.

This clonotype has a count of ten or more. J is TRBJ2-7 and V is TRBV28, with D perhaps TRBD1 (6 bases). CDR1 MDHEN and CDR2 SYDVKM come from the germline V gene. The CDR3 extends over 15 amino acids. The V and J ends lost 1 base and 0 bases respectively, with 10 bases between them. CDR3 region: CASSLSAGVSYEQYF. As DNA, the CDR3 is TGTGCCAGCAGTTTATCGGCAGGGGTCTCCTACGAGCAGTACTTC.

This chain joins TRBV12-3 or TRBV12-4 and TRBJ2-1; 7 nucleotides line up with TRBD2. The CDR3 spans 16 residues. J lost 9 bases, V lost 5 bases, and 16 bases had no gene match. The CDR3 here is CASSTRTSLLHGEQFF. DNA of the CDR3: TGTGCCAGCAGTACCCGGACTAGTCTCCTCCATGGTGAGCAGTTCTTC.

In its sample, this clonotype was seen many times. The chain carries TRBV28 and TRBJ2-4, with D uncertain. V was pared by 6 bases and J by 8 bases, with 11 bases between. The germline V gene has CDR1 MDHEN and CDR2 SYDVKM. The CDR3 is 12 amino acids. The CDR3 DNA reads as TGTGCCAGCAGGGACCGGGTGGACATTCAGTACTTC. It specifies CASRDRVDIQYF. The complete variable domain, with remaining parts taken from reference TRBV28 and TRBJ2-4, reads DVKVTQSSRYLVKRTGEKVFLECVQDMDHENMFWYRQDPGLGLRLIYFSYDVKMKEKGDIPEGYSVSREKKERFSLILESASTNQTSMYLCASRDRVDIQYFGAGTRLSVL.

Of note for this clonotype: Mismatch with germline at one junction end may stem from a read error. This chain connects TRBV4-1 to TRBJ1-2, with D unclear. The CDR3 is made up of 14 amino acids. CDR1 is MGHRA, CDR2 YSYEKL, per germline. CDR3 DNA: TGCGCCAGTAGCCAAGCAGAGGGATCCTATGGCTACACCTTC. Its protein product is CASSQAEGSYGYTF.

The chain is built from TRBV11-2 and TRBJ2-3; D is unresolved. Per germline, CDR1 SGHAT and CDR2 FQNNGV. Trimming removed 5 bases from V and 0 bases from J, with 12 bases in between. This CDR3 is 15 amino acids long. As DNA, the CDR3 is TGTGCCAGCAGCCGGGTGGCAAGGAGCACAGATACGCAGTATTTT. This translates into CASSRVARSTDTQYF.

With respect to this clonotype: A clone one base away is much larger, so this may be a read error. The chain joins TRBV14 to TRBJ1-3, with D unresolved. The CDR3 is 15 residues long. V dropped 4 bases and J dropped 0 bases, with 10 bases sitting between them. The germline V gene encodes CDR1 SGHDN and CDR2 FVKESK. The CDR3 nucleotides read TGTGCCAGCAGCCGAGATGGGAACTCTGGAAACACCATATATTTT. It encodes CASSRDGNSGNTIYF.

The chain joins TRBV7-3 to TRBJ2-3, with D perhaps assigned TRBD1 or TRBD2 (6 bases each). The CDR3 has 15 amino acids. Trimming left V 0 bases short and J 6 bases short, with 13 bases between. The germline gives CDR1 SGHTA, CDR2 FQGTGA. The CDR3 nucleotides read TGTGCCAGCAGCTTAACAGGGGGGTGGGGCGATACGCAGTATTTT. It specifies CASSLTGGWGDTQYF.

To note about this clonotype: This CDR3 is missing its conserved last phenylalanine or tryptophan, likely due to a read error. CDR3 protein: CASSNQRGPLHS. The DNA of the CDR3 is TGTGCCAGCAGTAACCAACGAGGTCCCCTCCACTCT. The chain combines TRBV28 with TRBJ1-6; D is ambiguous. In germline, CDR1 is MDHEN, CDR2 SYDVKM. Trimming removed 5 bases from V and 13 bases from J, with 12 bases in between. The CDR3 runs to 12 residues.

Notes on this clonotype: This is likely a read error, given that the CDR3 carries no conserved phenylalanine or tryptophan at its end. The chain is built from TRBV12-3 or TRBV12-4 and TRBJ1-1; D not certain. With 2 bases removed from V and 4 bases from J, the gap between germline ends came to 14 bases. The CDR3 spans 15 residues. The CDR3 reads CASSLRTRWGTEAFL. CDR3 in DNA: TGTGCCAGCAGTTTAAGGACCCGCTGGGGCACTGAAGCTTTCCTT.

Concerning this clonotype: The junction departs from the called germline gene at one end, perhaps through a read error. This CDR3 is CVSCIILGAEAFF. The CDR3 coding sequence is TGTGTCAGCTGCATCATCTTGGGGGCTGAAGCTTTCTTT. The V call is TRBV7-8, the J call TRBJ1-1; D might be TRBD1 (5 bases). From germline, CDR1 is SGHVS and CDR2 FQNEAQ. The CDR3 length is 13 residues.

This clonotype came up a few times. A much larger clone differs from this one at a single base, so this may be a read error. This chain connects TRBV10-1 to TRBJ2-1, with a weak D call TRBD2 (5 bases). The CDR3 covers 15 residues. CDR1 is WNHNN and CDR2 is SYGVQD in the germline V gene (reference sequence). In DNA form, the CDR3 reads TGCGCCAGCGGTGAAATCGGGGACTCCTACAATGAGCAGTTCTTC. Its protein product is CASGEIGDSYNEQFF.

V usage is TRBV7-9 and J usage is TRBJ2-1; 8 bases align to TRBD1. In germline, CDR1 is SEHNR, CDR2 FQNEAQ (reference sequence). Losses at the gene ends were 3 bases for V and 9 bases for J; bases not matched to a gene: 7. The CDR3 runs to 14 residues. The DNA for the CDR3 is TGTGCCAGCAGCTTTAGGACAGGGCCCGGTGAGCAGTTCTTC. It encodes CASSFRTGPGEQFF. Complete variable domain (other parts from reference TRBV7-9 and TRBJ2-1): DTGVSQNPRHKITKRGQNVTFRCDPISEHNRLYWYRQTLGQGPEFLTYFQNEAQLEKSRLLSDRFSAERPKGSFSTLEIQRTEQGDSAMYLCASSFRTGPGEQFFGPGTRLTVL.

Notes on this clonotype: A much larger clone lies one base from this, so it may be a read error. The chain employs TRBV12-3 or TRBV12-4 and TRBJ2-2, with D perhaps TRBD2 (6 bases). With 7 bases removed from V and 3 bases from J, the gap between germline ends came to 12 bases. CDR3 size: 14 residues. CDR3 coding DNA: TGTGCCAGCATCCCGGACTACCACACCGGGGAGCTGTTTTTT. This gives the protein CASIPDYHTGELFF.

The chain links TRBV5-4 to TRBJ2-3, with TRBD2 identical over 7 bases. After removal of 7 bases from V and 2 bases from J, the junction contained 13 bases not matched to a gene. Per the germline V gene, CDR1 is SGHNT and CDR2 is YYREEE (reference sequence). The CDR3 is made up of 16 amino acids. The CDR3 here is CASCVPSGGYTDTQYF. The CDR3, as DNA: TGTGCCAGCTGCGTACCTAGCGGAGGCTACACAGATACGCAGTATTTT.

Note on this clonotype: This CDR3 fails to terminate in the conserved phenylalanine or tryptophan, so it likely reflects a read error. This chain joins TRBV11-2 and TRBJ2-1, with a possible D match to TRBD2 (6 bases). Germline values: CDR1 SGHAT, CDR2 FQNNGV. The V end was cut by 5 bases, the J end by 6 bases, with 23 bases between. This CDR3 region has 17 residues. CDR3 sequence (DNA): TGTGCCAGCAGCGACGGAACGGGGGTCTGGTCGGCCAATGAGCAGTTCTCC. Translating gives CASSDGTGVWSANEQFS.

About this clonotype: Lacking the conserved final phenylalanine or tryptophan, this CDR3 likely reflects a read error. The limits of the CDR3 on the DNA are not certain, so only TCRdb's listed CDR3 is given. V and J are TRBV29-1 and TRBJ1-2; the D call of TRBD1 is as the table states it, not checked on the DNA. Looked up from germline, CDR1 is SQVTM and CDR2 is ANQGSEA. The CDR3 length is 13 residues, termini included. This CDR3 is CSVGTGKIYGYTS.

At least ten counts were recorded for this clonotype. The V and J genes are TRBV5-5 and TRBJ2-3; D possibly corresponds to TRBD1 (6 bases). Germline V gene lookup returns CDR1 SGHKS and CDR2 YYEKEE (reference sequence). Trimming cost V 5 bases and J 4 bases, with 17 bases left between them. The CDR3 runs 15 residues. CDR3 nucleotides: TGTGCCAGCAGACGAGGGACATCCTCGGCAGATACGCAGTATTTT. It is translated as CASRRGTSSADTQYF. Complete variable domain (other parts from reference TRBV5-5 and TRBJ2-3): DAGVTQSPTHLIKTRGQQVTLRCSPISGHKSVSWYQQVLGQGPQFIFQYYEKEERGRGNFPDRFSARQFPNYSSELNVNALLLGDSALYLCASRRGTSSADTQYFGPGTRLTVL.

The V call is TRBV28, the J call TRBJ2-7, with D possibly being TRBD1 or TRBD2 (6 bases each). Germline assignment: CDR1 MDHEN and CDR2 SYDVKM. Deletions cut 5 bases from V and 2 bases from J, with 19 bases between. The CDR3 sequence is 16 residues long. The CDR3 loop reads CASSPLGGGQTYEQYF. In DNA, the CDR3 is TGTGCCAGCAGTCCCCTCGGAGGGGGTCAAACCTACGAGCAGTACTTC.

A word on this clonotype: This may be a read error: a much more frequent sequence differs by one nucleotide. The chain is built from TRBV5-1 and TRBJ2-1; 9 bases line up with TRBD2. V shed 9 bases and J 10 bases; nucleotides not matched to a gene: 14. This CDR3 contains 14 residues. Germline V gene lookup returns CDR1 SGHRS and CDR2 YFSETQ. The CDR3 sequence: CATTLAGIGKEQFF. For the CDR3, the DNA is TGCGCCACCACGCTAGCGGGAATAGGGAAAGAGCAGTTCTTC. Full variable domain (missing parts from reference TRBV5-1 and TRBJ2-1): KAGVTQTPRYLIKTRGQQVTLSCSPISGHRSVSWYQQTPGQGLQFLFEYFSETQRNKGNFPGRFSGRQFSNSRSEMNVSTLELGDSALYLCATTLAGIGKEQFFGPGTRLTVL.

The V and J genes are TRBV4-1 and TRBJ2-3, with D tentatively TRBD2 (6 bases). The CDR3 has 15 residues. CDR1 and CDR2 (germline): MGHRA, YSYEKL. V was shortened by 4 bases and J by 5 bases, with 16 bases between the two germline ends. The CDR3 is CASSLGLTGGDTQYF. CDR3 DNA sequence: TGCGCCAGCAGCCTCGGACTAACAGGAGGAGATACGCAGTATTTT.

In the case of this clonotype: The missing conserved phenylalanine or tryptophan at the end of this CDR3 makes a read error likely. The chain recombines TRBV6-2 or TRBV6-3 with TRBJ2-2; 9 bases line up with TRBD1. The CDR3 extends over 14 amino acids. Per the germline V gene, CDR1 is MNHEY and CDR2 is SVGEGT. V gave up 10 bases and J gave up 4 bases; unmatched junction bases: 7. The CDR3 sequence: CANRGTGSTGELFS. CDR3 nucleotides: TGTGCCAACAGAGGGACAGGGTCCACCGGGGAGCTGTTTTCT.

CDR3 loop: CASRLVSGRVTGELFF. In DNA form, the CDR3 reads TGTGCCAGCAGGCTTGTGAGCGGGAGAGTCACCGGGGAGCTGTTTTTT. The chain joins TRBV11-2 to TRBJ2-2, with TRBD2 matching 8 bases. This CDR3 comprises 16 residues. The germline CDR1 and CDR2 sequences are SGHAT and FQNNGV. V gave up 6 bases and J gave up 4 bases; unmatched junction bases: 10.

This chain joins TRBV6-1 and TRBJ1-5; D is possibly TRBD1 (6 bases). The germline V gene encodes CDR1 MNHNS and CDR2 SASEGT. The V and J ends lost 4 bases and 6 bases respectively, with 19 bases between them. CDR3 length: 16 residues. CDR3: CASSGWGAWGFQPQHF. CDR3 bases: TGTGCCAGCAGTGGATGGGGGGCGTGGGGATTTCAGCCCCAGCATTTT.

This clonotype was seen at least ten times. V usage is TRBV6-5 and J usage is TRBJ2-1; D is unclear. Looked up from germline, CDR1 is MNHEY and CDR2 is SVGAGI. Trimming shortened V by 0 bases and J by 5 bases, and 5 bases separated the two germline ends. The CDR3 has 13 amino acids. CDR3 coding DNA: TGTGCCAGCAGTTACTCGTCAGACAATGAGCAGTTCTTC. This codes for CASSYSSDNEQFF.